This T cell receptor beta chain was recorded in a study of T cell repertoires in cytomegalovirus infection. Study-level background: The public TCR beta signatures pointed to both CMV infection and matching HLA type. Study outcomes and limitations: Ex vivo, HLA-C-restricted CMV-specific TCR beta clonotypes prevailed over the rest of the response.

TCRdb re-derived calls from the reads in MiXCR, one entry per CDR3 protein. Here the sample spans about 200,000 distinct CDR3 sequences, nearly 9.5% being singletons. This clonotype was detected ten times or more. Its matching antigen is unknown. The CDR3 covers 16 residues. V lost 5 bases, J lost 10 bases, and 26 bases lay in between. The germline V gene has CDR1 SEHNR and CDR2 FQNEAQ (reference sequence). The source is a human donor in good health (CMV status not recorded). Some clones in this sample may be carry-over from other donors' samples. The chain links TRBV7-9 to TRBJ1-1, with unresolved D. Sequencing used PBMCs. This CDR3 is CASSPSGRETISGAFF. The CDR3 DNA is TGTGCCAGCAGCCCGAGCGGTCGGGAGACCATATCCGGAGCTTTCTTT.